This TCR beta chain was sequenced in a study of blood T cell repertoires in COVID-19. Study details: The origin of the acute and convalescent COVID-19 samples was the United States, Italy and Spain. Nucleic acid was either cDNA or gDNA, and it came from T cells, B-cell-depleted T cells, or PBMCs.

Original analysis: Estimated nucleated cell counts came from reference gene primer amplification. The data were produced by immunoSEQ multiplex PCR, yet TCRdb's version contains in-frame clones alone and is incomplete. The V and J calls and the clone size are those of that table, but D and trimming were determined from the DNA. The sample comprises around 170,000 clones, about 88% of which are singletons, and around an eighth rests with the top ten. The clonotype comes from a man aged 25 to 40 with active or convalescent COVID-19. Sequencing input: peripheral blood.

The CDR3 protein is CASSSLIWDFLLANTGELFF. DNA of the CDR3: TGTGCCAGCAGCTCTCTCATCTGGGACTTTTTACTGGCGAACACCGGGGAGCTGTTTTTT. The gene calls are TRBV5-5 and TRBJ2-2; the D gene is possibly TRBD2 (6 bases). This CDR3 has 20 amino acids. V shed 3 bases and J shed 0 bases, with 24 bases lying between them. Germline-derived CDR1 and CDR2 are SGHKS and YYEKEE (reference sequence).